This is a list of T cell receptor beta chains from one sample in a study of CD8+ T cells in alopecia areata. Repertoires were generated with immunoSEQ multiplex PCR, while TCRdb's copy carries only in-frame clones and drops some. The repertoire holds about 200,000 clones, with 56% as singletons. Sequencing input: CD8+ T cells sorted from blood. These receptor sequences come from a human donor in good health. CDR3s include the opening cysteine and the closing phenylalanine or tryptophan. The order of the fields is D gene, V gene, CDR3 length, clone size, J gene, CDR3 protein, CDR3 DNA. A D gene is named only where the DNA matches it firmly. Clone size is shown for a subset of rows, as once, few, many or a class of expanded clone.

>.|TRBV11-2|11|.|TRBJ1-1
CASSLSPPGFF
TGTGCCAGCAGCTTGAGCCCGCCAGGTTTCTTT
>TRBD2|TRBV7-9|15|few|TRBJ2-3
CASSATSGGADTQYF
TGTGCCAGCAGCGCGACTAGCGGGGGGGCAGATACGCAGTATTTT
>TRBD2|TRBV2|16|.|TRBJ2-3
CASSETAGGLTDTQYF
TGTGCCAGCAGTGAAACCGCGGGGGGGCTAACAGATACGCAGTATTTT
>.|TRBV15|14|few|TRBJ2-3
CATSREAGVDTQYF
TGTGCCACCAGCAGAGAAGCAGGGGTAGATACGCAGTATTTT
>.|TRBV15|15|.|TRBJ2-3
CATSRSGMGTDTQYF
TGTGCCACCAGCAGATCAGGGATGGGCACAGATACGCAGTATTTT
>.|TRBV7-9|14|.|TRBJ2-7
CASSHRGGAYEQYF
TGTGCCAGCAGCCACCGCGGAGGAGCCTACGAGCAGTACTTC
>.|TRBV2|13|few|TRBJ1-2
CARDQGPSYGYTF
TGTGCCAGAGACCAGGGTCCATCTTATGGCTACACCTTC
>TRBD2|TRBV2|16|few|TRBJ2-2
CASSVMLAGSTGELFF
TGTGCCAGCAGTGTTATGCTAGCGGGGAGCACCGGGGAGCTGTTTTTT
>TRBD1|TRBV6-5|13|.|TRBJ2-7
CASSYSNRGEQYF
TGTGCCAGCAGTTACTCGAACAGGGGGGAGCAGTACTTC
>.|TRBV1|14|.|TRBJ1-5
CTSSLETGAQPQHF
TGCACCAGCAGCCTGGAGACAGGAGCCCAGCCCCAGCATTTT
>.|TRBV4-1|14|few|TRBJ1-1
CASSRGTANTEAFF
TGCGCCAGCAGCCGTGGGACCGCGAACACTGAAGCTTTCTTT
>.|TRBV5-6|14|few|TRBJ1-2
CASSLNGAGYGYTF
TGTGCCAGCAGCTTGAACGGGGCTGGCTATGGCTACACCTTC
>.|TRBV29-1|12|once|TRBJ1-1
CSVEEDRVEAFF
TGCAGCGTTGAGGAGGACCGGGTGGAAGCTTTCTTT
>.|TRBV29-1|12|.|TRBJ1-1
CSAPLGNTEAFF
TGCAGCGCCCCGCTCGGGAACACTGAAGCTTTCTTT
>.|TRBV11-2|15|.|TRBJ1-1
CASSLVGGLDTEAFF
TGTGCCAGCAGCTTAGTTGGGGGGCTGGACACTGAAGCTTTCTTT
>.|TRBV5-6|15|.|TRBJ2-7
CASSTGPLPSREQYF
TGTGCCAGCAGCACGGGACCTCTTCCCTCGAGGGAGCAGTACTTC
>.|TRBV9|15|.|TRBJ2-1
CASSVGGRSYNEQFF
TGTGCCAGCAGCGTAGGAGGCAGGTCCTACAATGAGCAGTTCTTC
>.|TRBV6-5|15|.|TRBJ2-2
CASTDGDSNTGELFF
TGTGCCAGCACCGACGGGGATTCGAACACCGGGGAGCTGTTTTTT
>.|TRBV20-1|11|.|TRBJ1-4
CSPGDREKLFF
TGCAGCCCGGGGGACCGTGAAAAACTGTTTTTT
>TRBD1|TRBV11-2|16|.|TRBJ2-1
CASSLAYGTAYDEQFF
TGTGCCAGCAGCTTAGCGTACGGGACAGCTTACGATGAGCAGTTCTTC
>.|TRBV9|15|.|TRBJ1-1
CASSSRGEVDTEAFF
TGTGCCAGCAGCTCCCGTGGGGAAGTGGACACTGAAGCTTTCTTT
>.|TRBV27|17|few|TRBJ2-3
CASSSLGRPPISDTQYF
TGTGCCAGCAGTTCCCTGGGCCGTCCTCCTATCTCAGATACGCAGTATTTT
>TRBD1|TRBV29-1|14|.|TRBJ1-5
CSVEAGDRNQPQHF
TGCAGCGTTGAAGCTGGGGACAGAAATCAGCCCCAGCATTTT
>.|TRBV4-1|14|few|TRBJ1-1
CASSQARGDTEAFF
TGCGCCAGCAGCCAAGCAAGAGGGGACACTGAAGCTTTCTTT
>.|TRBV7-9|16|.|TRBJ1-2
CASSFVRTAPLYGYTF
TGTGCCAGCAGCTTCGTTAGGACAGCTCCACTCTATGGCTACACCTTC
>TRBD2|TRBV6-6|16|few|TRBJ2-1
CASSLGLAGSYNEQFF
TGTGCCAGCAGTCTCGGACTAGCGGGGTCCTACAATGAGCAGTTCTTC
>TRBD1|TRBV19|15|.|TRBJ1-1
CASSDRTGSFTEAFF
TGTGCCAGTAGTGATCGGACAGGGAGCTTCACTGAAGCTTTCTTT
>.|TRBV5-4|13|few|TRBJ2-2
CASSYREVGELFF
TGTGCCAGCAGTTATAGAGAAGTCGGGGAGCTGTTTTTT
>TRBD1|TRBV29-1|12|.|TRBJ1-2
CSGGTGVDGYTF
TGCAGCGGGGGGACAGGGGTGGATGGCTACACCTTC
>.|TRBV28|15|once|TRBJ2-7
CASSPRRGPSYEQYF
TGTGCCAGCAGCCCTCGGAGAGGACCGAGCTACGAGCAGTACTTC
>TRBD1|TRBV29-1|14|.|TRBJ2-7
CSVEGTGGAYEQYF
TGCAGCGTTGAAGGGACAGGGGGTGCCTACGAGCAGTACTTC
>.|TRBV7-9|15|.|TRBJ1-2
CASSRVQRANYGYTF
TGTGCCAGCAGCCGAGTTCAGCGAGCTAACTATGGCTACACCTTC
>.|TRBV2|12|.|TRBJ1-2
CASSEARAGYTF
TGTGCCAGCAGTGAAGCCCGGGCTGGCTACACCTTC
>.|TRBV2|13|.|TRBJ2-1
CASEEDYYNEQFF
TGTGCCAGCGAGGAGGACTACTACAATGAGCAGTTCTTC
>TRBD1|TRBV29-1|14|.|TRBJ1-1
CSVDPGQGNTEAFF
TGCAGCGTTGACCCGGGACAGGGAAACACTGAAGCTTTCTTT
>TRBD1|TRBV27|14|few|TRBJ1-1
CASSLRQGFTEAFF
TGTGCCAGCAGTTTAAGACAGGGGTTCACTGAAGCTTTCTTT
>.|TRBV30|12|.|TRBJ2-1
CAWLRLTNEQFF
TGTGCCTGGCTTAGATTGACCAATGAGCAGTTCTTC
>TRBD2|TRBV5-6|13|.|TRBJ2-5
CASSSGGMETQYF
TGTGCCAGCAGCTCCGGGGGGATGGAGACCCAGTACTTC
>.|TRBV4-1|16|.|TRBJ1-5
CASSQDPGVNNQPQHF
TGCGCCAGCAGCCAAGATCCAGGGGTTAACAATCAGCCCCAGCATTTT
>TRBD1|TRBV30|14|few|TRBJ2-7
CAWSVGQGFNEQYF
TGTGCCTGGAGTGTGGGACAGGGTTTCAACGAGCAGTACTTC
>.|TRBV7-9|12|.|TRBJ2-7
CASSSSSYEQYF
TGTGCCAGCAGCTCCAGCTCCTACGAGCAGTACTTC
>.|TRBV20-1|11|few|TRBJ1-2
CSARGGYGYTF
TGCAGTGCTAGGGGGGGCTATGGCTACACCTTC
>TRBD1|TRBV7-2|15|few|TRBJ2-7
CASNLPDRAPYEQYF
TGTGCCAGCAACCTCCCGGACAGGGCCCCCTACGAGCAGTACTTC
>.|TRBV7-9|14|.|TRBJ1-1
CASSPPGSNTEAFF
TGTGCCAGCAGCCCACCAGGTTCCAACACTGAAGCTTTCTTT
>TRBD2|TRBV30|15|.|TRBJ2-1
CAWSVTSGDYNEQFF
TGTGCCTGGAGTGTAACTAGCGGTGATTACAATGAGCAGTTCTTC
>.|TRBV7-3|16|.|TRBJ1-1
CASSPSAFDSNTEAFF
TGTGCCAGCAGCCCCTCGGCTTTTGACTCGAACACTGAAGCTTTCTTT
>.|TRBV29-1|14|.|TRBJ1-2
CSVAGFERNYGYTF
TGCAGCGTTGCAGGGTTCGAGCGCAACTATGGCTACACCTTC
>TRBD2|TRBV29-1|16|.|TRBJ2-2
CSVRGLAVKNTGELFF
TGCAGCGTAAGAGGACTAGCGGTCAAAAACACCGGGGAGCTGTTTTTT
>TRBD1|TRBV4-2|16|.|TRBJ2-1
CASSQSPGQGYNEQFF
TGTGCCAGCAGCCAATCACCGGGACAGGGGTACAATGAGCAGTTCTTC
>TRBD1|TRBV4-1|15|.|TRBJ1-1
CASSQPDRVNTEAFF
TGCGCCAGCAGCCAACCGGACAGGGTGAACACTGAAGCTTTCTTT
>.|TRBV10-2|16|few|TRBJ1-1
CASSVRTFTMNTEAFF
TGCGCCAGCAGTGTTCGCACCTTCACCATGAACACTGAAGCTTTCTTT
>.|TRBV5-1|12|.|TRBJ2-7
CASSFERYEQYF
TGCGCCAGCAGCTTTGAAAGATACGAGCAGTACTTC
>.|TRBV7-9|13|.|TRBJ1-4
CASSLPSREKLFF
TGTGCCAGCAGCTTACCGAGTAGGGAAAAACTGTTTTTT
>TRBD1|TRBV4-1|14|.|TRBJ2-1
CASSQWDRDNEQFF
TGCGCCAGCAGCCAATGGGACAGGGACAATGAGCAGTTCTTC
>TRBD1|TRBV5-1|23|.|TRBJ2-2
CASRGTKQKPGQGAINFTGELFF
TGCGCCAGCAGGGGAACGAAACAGAAACCGGGACAGGGGGCGATTAACTTCACCGGGGAGCTGTTTTTT
>.|TRBV4-1|15|.|TRBJ1-2
CASSQDTGTNYGYTF
TGCGCCAGCAGCCAAGACACCGGGACTAACTATGGCTACACCTTC
>.|TRBV7-9|14|few|TRBJ2-5
CASSLGLVGETQYF
TGTGCCAGCAGCTTAGGGTTGGTCGGAGAGACCCAGTACTTC
>TRBD2|TRBV29-1|13|few|TRBJ2-1
CSGQAGGPIEQFF
TGCAGCGGACAAGCGGGGGGGCCGATTGAGCAGTTCTTC
>.|TRBV9|15|.|TRBJ2-2
CASSVGESDTGELFF
TGTGCCAGCAGCGTAGGCGAATCAGACACCGGGGAGCTGTTTTTT